The 20 T cell receptor beta chains presented below share a single source sample, sequenced in a study of regulatory T cells in long-lasting Graves disease. Construction of TCR beta libraries relied on iRepertoire HTBI primers and on Arm-PCR targeting CDR3 regions. TCRdb analysed the multiplex PCR reads with MiXCR anew, one entry per CDR3 protein. The sample has hundreds of thousands of distinct CDR3 sequences, approximately 15% seen once. Time point in this sample: newly diagnosed GD, antithyroid drugs for less than 3 months. PBMC RNA was the source of the TCR library. The sample was also reused in another study, on T cells in Graves' hyperthyroidism and ophthalmopathy.

Here the sequenced sample was peripheral blood mononuclear cells (PBMCs), taken at new diagnosis, from a patient treated with antithyroid drugs. These receptor sequences come from a woman in her twenties or thirties with Graves disease.

The chain recombines TRBV24-1 with TRBJ2-1; 8 bases match TRBD2. CDR3 length equals 17 residues. V lost 3 bases and J lost 2; bases outside the gene matches: 8. The V gene's germline CDR1 is KGHDR and CDR2 SFDVKD. The CDR3 DNA sequence: TGTGCCACCAGTGATCCGACTAGCGAAAGCCCCTACAATGAGCAGTTCTTC. Amino acids: CATSDPTSESPYNEQFF.

The table lists this clonotype with a few counts. The chain has TRBV27 and TRBJ1-1; 10 bases line up with TRBD1. This CDR3 contains 13 residues. Germline assignment: CDR1 MNHEY and CDR2 SMNVEV (reference sequence). Trimming at V came to 6 bases and at J to 7 bases, leaving 5 bases not matched to a gene. The CDR3 protein is CASRDRGFGEAFF. The CDR3 DNA follows: TGTGCCAGCAGGGACAGGGGGTTTGGTGAAGCTTTCTTT.

The chain is built from TRBV19 and TRBJ2-1; possibly TRBD2 for D (6 bases). Germline lookup yields CDR1 LNHDA and CDR2 SQIVND (reference sequence). This CDR3 comprises 12 residues. V shed 3 bases and J shed 8 bases, with 8 bases lying between them. The CDR3 loop reads CASSIRGDEQFF. CDR3 DNA sequence: TGTGCCAGTAGTATCCGCGGGGATGAGCAGTTCTTC.

About this clonotype: A much larger clonotype is one base distant, so this may be a read error. This chain links TRBV7-2 with TRBJ1-5, with 9 bases identical to TRBD1. V was pared by 6 bases and J by 14 bases, with 14 bases of the junction left unmatched. Looked up from germline, CDR1 is SGHTA and CDR2 is FQGNSA. The CDR3 spans 14 residues. In DNA, the CDR3 is TGTACCAGCAGTTTAACCCCGGGACAGGGTGGGGAGCATTTT. Translating gives CTSSLTPGQGGEHF.

The CDR3, as DNA: TGTGCCAGCAGCCCGAGCGACAGGGGTAACGAGCAGTACTTC. Protein product: CASSPSDRGNEQYF. This chain uses TRBV3-1 with TRBJ2-7, with 8 bases lining up with TRBD1. The V and J ends lost 4 bases and 5 bases, in that order; junction bases with no gene match: 7. From germline, CDR1 is LGHDT and CDR2 YNNKEL (reference sequence). The CDR3 is 14 residues long.

The chain combines TRBV4-1 with TRBJ2-4, with D perhaps TRBD1 or TRBD2 (5 bases each). Per the germline V gene, CDR1 is MGHRA and CDR2 is YSYEKL. The CDR3 consists of 14 residues. V was clipped by 1 base and J by 8 bases, with 12 bases between them. CDR3 DNA: TGCGCCAGCAGCCAAGTAGGGGACCAGGACATTCAGTACTTC. This encodes CASSQVGDQDIQYF.

This rearrangement joins TRBV28 to TRBJ1-4; no definite D call. Trimming stripped 3 bases from V and 3 bases from J, with 17 bases between. CDR3 length equals 17 residues. CDR1 and CDR2 (germline): MDHEN, SYDVKM. CDR3 protein: CASSFLMMGSANEKLFF. The CDR3 coding sequence is TGTGCCAGCAGTTTCTTGATGATGGGGTCGGCTAATGAAAAACTGTTTTTT.

This clonotype was observed many times. This chain joins TRBV28 and TRBJ1-5, with unresolved D. The length of the CDR3 is 14 residues. V lost 3 bases and J 6 bases, leaving 12 bases between the germline ends. Germline V CDR1 and CDR2: MDHEN, SYDVKM. The CDR3 spells CASSFGPRSQPQHF. CDR3 nucleotide sequence: TGTGCCAGCAGTTTTGGACCCCGCAGTCAGCCCCAGCATTTT.

This clonotype came up many times. This sequence joins TRBV6-1 and TRBJ1-2; D is unclear. The ends were cut back, 7 bases at V and 7 bases at J, with 13 bases in the middle. Germline CDR1 reads MNHNS; CDR2 reads SASEGT. CDR3 size: 12 residues. CDR3 nucleotides: TGTGCCAGCAATCTGTCGACTGGTGGCTACACCTTC. Its translation is CASNLSTGGYTF.

This rearrangement joins TRBV9 to TRBJ1-3; 7 bases map to TRBD1. Unmatched junction bases numbered 3, after V lost 3 bases and J lost 0 bases. In germline, CDR1 is SGDLS, CDR2 YYNGEE. This CDR3 has 15 residues. CDR3 residues: CASSEGAGSGNTIYF. The CDR3 nucleotides are TGTGCCAGCAGCGAGGGGGCAGGCTCTGGAAACACCATATATTTT.

This clonotype appeared a single time. V gene TRBV6-5 combines with J gene TRBJ2-7; perhaps TRBD2 as D (6 bases). V was pared by 4 bases and J by 3 bases, with 16 bases between. Germline lookup yields CDR1 MNHEY and CDR2 SVGAGI. This CDR3 is 15 amino acids long. As DNA, the CDR3 is TGTGCCAGCAGTTCCCCCTGGGGGGTAGGCTACGAGCAGTACTTC. This encodes CASSSPWGVGYEQYF.

Ten or more counts support this clonotype. The chain couples TRBV20-1 to TRBJ2-7; TRBD2 is a possible D gene (7 bases). The length of the CDR3 is 12 residues. The germline V gene encodes CDR1 DFQATT and CDR2 SNEGSKA (reference sequence). V was trimmed by 7 bases and J by 2 bases, leaving 12 bases between them. The CDR3 sequence is CSGEGGAYEQYF. CDR3 in DNA: TGCAGTGGAGAAGGGGGGGCCTACGAGCAGTACTTC.

V and J are TRBV19 and TRBJ1-1, with D possibly TRBD1 on 6 matching bases. The V end was cut by 3 bases, the J end by 3 bases, with 14 bases between. Germline-derived CDR1 and CDR2 are LNHDA and SQIVND (reference sequence). The CDR3 is 15 residues long. The CDR3 bases are TGTGCCAGTAGTATTGAGCGGGGGCTCTACACTGAAGCTTTCTTT. Translating it yields CASSIERGLYTEAFF.

V and J are TRBV24-1 and TRBJ2-2, with D perhaps TRBD1 or TRBD2 (5 bases each). The CDR3 is 14 amino acids. V shed 2 bases and J shed 7 bases, with 10 bases lying between them. Germline lookup yields CDR1 KGHDR and CDR2 SFDVKD. CDR3 nucleotide sequence: TGTGCCACCAGTGATTATGGGGGAGTCGGGGAGCTGTTTTTT. Translated, it gives CATSDYGGVGELFF.

The V call is TRBV7-9, the J call TRBJ1-4, with D uncertain. V was cut by 5 bases and J by 0 bases, with 10 bases left in between. CDR3 length equals 15 residues. CDR1 and CDR2 from the germline V gene are SEHNR and FQNEAQ (reference sequence). The CDR3 loop is CASSAGSATNEKLFF. For the CDR3, the DNA is TGTGCCAGCAGCGCTGGGAGTGCAACTAATGAAAAACTGTTTTTT.

This sequence joins TRBV3-1 and TRBJ1-3, with D maybe TRBD1 (6 bases). Germline CDR1 reads LGHDT; CDR2 reads YNNKEL (reference sequence). V was trimmed by 2 bases and J by 0 bases, leaving 14 bases between them. This CDR3 comprises 17 residues. The CDR3 reads CASSQLQGKSSGNTIYF. CDR3 sequence (DNA): TGTGCCAGCAGCCAACTACAGGGAAAGAGCTCTGGAAACACCATATATTTT.

The table lists this clonotype with many counts. The chain couples TRBV20-1 to TRBJ2-7; D might be TRBD1 or TRBD2, each matching 5 bases. Trimming shortened V by 5 bases and J by 2 bases, and 13 bases separated the two germline ends. Germline assignment: CDR1 DFQATT and CDR2 SNEGSKA (reference sequence). There are 13 residues in the CDR3. Here the CDR3 DNA reads TGCAGTGCTTGGAGGACATCCACCTACGAGCAGTACTTC. Protein sequence: CSAWRTSTYEQYF.

Comments on this clonotype: Just one base apart from a much larger clone, this may be a read error. J is TRBJ1-2 and V is TRBV13, with 8 positions matching TRBD1. Germline loops: CDR1 PRHDT, CDR2 FYEKMQ (reference sequence). The CDR3 runs 15 residues. After removal of 5 bases from V and 6 bases from J, the junction contained 11 bases not matched to a gene. The CDR3 DNA sequence: TGTGCCAGCAGCCCCGGACAGGGCCGGACAAATGGCTACACCTTC. It specifies CASSPGQGRTNGYTF.

The chain carries TRBV15 and TRBJ2-3; D perhaps matches TRBD2 (6 bases). Germline CDR1 LNHNV, CDR2 YYDKDF (reference sequence). There are 13 residues in the CDR3. V was clipped by 0 bases and J by 6 bases, with 7 bases between them. CDR3 sequence reads: CATSRDRGDTQYF. Written as DNA, the CDR3 is TGTGCCACCAGCAGAGATCGGGGGGATACGCAGTATTTT.

This clonotype has ten or more counts. The chain employs TRBV12-3 or TRBV12-4 and TRBJ1-1; tentative D call: TRBD1 (6 bases). V dropped 7 bases and J dropped 8 bases, with 20 bases sitting between them. The CDR3 has 14 residues. The CDR3, as DNA: TGTGCCAGCACCATCGGGACACCGAGACGAGAAGCTTTCTTT. Translated, it gives CASTIGTPRREAFF.